The 23 T cell receptor beta chains presented below share a single source sample, sequenced in a study of cytomegalovirus exposure and HLA in healthy donors. In the PCR, 60 Vbeta and 13 Jbeta primers were used. Here immunoSEQ multiplex PCR was the method, and the copy in TCRdb shows in-frame clones only, minus some. The table shows about 160,000 clones, with around 90% occurring only once. Sequencing was done on a sample of PBMCs. The receptors come from a woman aged 25 to 39 in good health and CMV-seronegative.

In its sample, this clone was seen once. V is TRBV27 and J is TRBJ2-5; TRBD1 is a possible D gene (7 bases). The J call is doubtful: the DNA matches TRBJ2-7 better. CDR3 length: 17 residues. Per germline, CDR1 MNHEY and CDR2 SMNVEV (reference sequence). The CDR3 sequence: CASSLSPRSGGIYEQYF. The CDR3 DNA reads TGTGCCAGCAGTTTATCTCCCCGTTCAGGGGGGATCTACGAGCAGTACTTC.

The gene calls are TRBV5-4 and TRBJ1-1, with 12 positions matching TRBD1. CDR3 length: 15 residues. With 4 bases clipped from V and 7 bases from J, the junction kept 8 bases outside the gene matches. From germline, CDR1 is SGHNT and CDR2 YYREEE (reference sequence). The CDR3 DNA reads TGTGCCAGCAGCGGGTGGGACAGGGGGCAGGATGAAGCTTTCTTT. This translates into CASSGWDRGQDEAFF.

CDR3 sequence reads: CASSLSGGNTEAFF. CDR3 sequence (DNA): TGTGCCAGCAGCTTATCAGGGGGGAACACTGAAGCTTTCTTT. This chain connects TRBV7-2 to TRBJ1-1; 7 nucleotides align to TRBD1. Per the germline V gene, CDR1 is SGHTA and CDR2 is FQGNSA. The CDR3 is 14 amino acids. With 2 bases clipped from V and 1 base from J, the junction kept 1 base outside the gene matches. Full variable domain (rest looked up from reference TRBV7-2 and TRBJ1-1): GAGVSQSPSNKVTEKGKDVELRCDPISGHTALYWYRQSLGQGLEFLIYFQGNSAPDKSGLPSDRFSAERTGGSVSTLTIQRTQQEDSAVYLCASSLSGGNTEAFFGQGTRLTVV.

On this clone: One end of the junction does not line up with germline, which may come from a read error. The same CDR3 can be traced to other DNA sequences in this sample. The J gene is TRBJ1-6, the V gene TRBV14; TRBD1 is a possible D gene (6 bases). Germline loops: CDR1 SGHDN, CDR2 FVKESK. This CDR3 spans 14 amino acids. CDR3 DNA sequence: TGTGCCAGCACCGCACACAGGGACAATTCCCCCCTCCACTTT. Translated: CASTAHRDNSPLHF.

For this clone: This same CDR3 is encoded by further DNA sequences in the sample. The V call is TRBV4-1, the J call TRBJ2-7, with 9 bases aligning to TRBD2. The CDR3 is made up of 17 amino acids. CDR1 and CDR2 (germline): MGHRA, YSYEKL. After removal of 0 bases from V and 4 bases from J, the junction contained 10 bases not matched to a gene. The CDR3 nucleotides read TGCGCCAGCAGCCAAGACTGGGCGGCGGGAGGGATTTACGAGCAGTACTTC. Its translation: CASSQDWAAGGIYEQYF.

The gene calls are TRBV11-2 and TRBJ2-7; D not certain. The V end lost 5 bases, the J end lost 5 bases, and 7 bases lay between the germline ends. The CDR3 is 11 amino acids. Germline V CDR1 and CDR2: SGHAT, FQNNGV. In nucleotides, the CDR3 is TGTGCCAGCAGCGCCACGGACGAGCAGTACTTC. It yields the protein CASSATDEQYF.

The rearrangement joins TRBV28 to TRBJ1-5; D remains unclear. Per the germline V gene, CDR1 is MDHEN and CDR2 is SYDVKM. The germline V and J ends were trimmed by 3 bases and 11 bases, with 11 bases remaining between them. CDR3 size: 12 residues. The CDR3 loop reads CASSFVGSTQHF. The DNA for the CDR3 is TGTGCCAGCAGTTTCGTGGGCAGTACCCAGCATTTT.

This clone came up once. The chain uses TRBV7-9 and TRBJ1-2; the D gene is possibly TRBD1 (5 bases). Trimming took 5 bases from V and 0 from J, leaving 16 bases between them. The CDR3 consists of 16 residues. Germline-derived CDR1 and CDR2 are SEHNR and FQNEAQ (reference sequence). The CDR3 nucleotides read TGTGCCAGCAGCCCCTCCGACAGCCTAGCTAACTATGGCTACACCTTC. Translating gives CASSPSDSLANYGYTF.

J is TRBJ2-5 and V is TRBV15; a possible D gene is TRBD2 (6 bases). Germline values: CDR1 LNHNV, CDR2 YYDKDF (reference sequence). The CDR3 consists of 13 residues. V was clipped by 4 bases and J by 5 bases, with 11 bases between them. The CDR3 here is CATSTAGTETQYF. As DNA, the CDR3 is TGTGCCACCAGCACGGCGGGAACGGAGACCCAGTACTTC.

The chain joins TRBV10-3 to TRBJ2-5; the match to TRBD1 covers 11 bases. The better agreement between TRBJ2-7 and the DNA end casts doubt on the J call. Germline lookup yields CDR1 ENHRY and CDR2 SYGVKD. This CDR3 has 16 amino acids. The CDR3 DNA reads as TGTGCCATCAGTAGAAACCAGGGACAGGGGGACCACGAGCAGTACTTC. Encoded protein: CAISRNQGQGDHEQYF.

This clone has more than one count but fewer than ten. The chain couples TRBV5-1 to TRBJ1-1; a possible D gene is TRBD1 (5 bases). The CDR3 consists of 13 residues. Germline V CDR1 and CDR2: SGHRS, YFSETQ. Trimming pared 4 bases from V and 5 bases from J, leaving 12 bases between. This CDR3 reads CASSPGLMTEAFF. CDR3 bases: TGCGCCAGCAGCCCAGGGTTGATGACTGAAGCTTTCTTT.

The chain links TRBV28 to TRBJ1-3; 8 positions match TRBD1. The V segment lost 6 bases and the J segment 2 bases; nucleotides outside the gene matches: 6. The CDR3 covers 15 residues. Per germline, CDR1 MDHEN and CDR2 SYDVKM. The CDR3 bases are TGTGCCAGCAGACGTACAGGGGGAACTGGAAACACCATATATTTT. Protein sequence: CASRRTGGTGNTIYF.

The CDR3 bases are TGCGCCAGCAGCTTGGCTAGCGGGGGGCTCTCCCGAGAGACCCAGTACTTC. The encoded protein is CASSLASGGLSRETQYF. This chain connects TRBV5-1 to TRBJ2-5; TRBD2 agrees at 11 bases. The CDR3 has 17 amino acids. The junction had 8 bases not matched to a gene; V was cut back by 0 bases and J by 4 bases. Germline loops: CDR1 SGHRS, CDR2 YFSETQ.

V gene TRBV7-2 combines with J gene TRBJ2-7; 8 nucleotides match TRBD1. Germline-derived CDR1 and CDR2 are SGHTA and FQGNSA. Unmatched junction bases numbered 4, after V lost 1 base and J lost 2 bases. The CDR3 spans 15 residues. The CDR3 spells CASSLGTGGPYEQYF. CDR3 nucleotide sequence: TGTGCCAGCAGCTTAGGCACAGGGGGTCCCTACGAGCAGTACTTC.

This clone has only a few counts. V and J are TRBV7-6 and TRBJ2-1; 9 nucleotides agree with TRBD2. Trimming removed 5 bases from V and 1 base from J; junction bases left unmatched: 12. CDR1 and CDR2 (germline): SGHVS, FNYEAQ. This CDR3 has 18 residues. The CDR3 loop is CASSRGGLAGSSYNEQFF. The CDR3, as DNA: TGTGCCAGCAGCCGGGGGGGCCTAGCGGGATCTTCCTACAATGAGCAGTTCTTC. Combining the CDR3 with reference TRBV7-6 and TRBJ2-1 gives the whole variable domain GAGVSQSPRYKVTKRGQDVALRCDPISGHVSLYWYRQALGQGPEFLTYFNYEAQQDKSGLPNDRFSAERPEGSISTLTIQRTEQRDSAMYRCASSRGGLAGSSYNEQFFGPGTRLTVL.

The V and J genes are TRBV18 and TRBJ2-7, with D possibly being TRBD2 (6 bases). V lost 6 bases and J lost 5, with 11 bases in between. The V gene's germline CDR1 is KGHSH and CDR2 LQKENI. The CDR3 has 12 residues. The CDR3 DNA reads TGTGCCAGCTCCCCGGAGGGCAACGAGCAGTACTTC. The encoded protein is CASSPEGNEQYF.

There are a few counts of this clone. V is TRBV19 and J is TRBJ1-1; no definite D call. The CDR3 is 12 amino acids. Trimming took off 3 bases at V and 7 bases at J, with 9 bases between the two ends. CDR1 LNHDA and CDR2 SQIVND come from the germline V gene (reference sequence). Here the CDR3 DNA reads TGTGCCAGTAGTATCTCGGGAGATGAAGCTTTCTTT. Translation: CASSISGDEAFF.

This chain uses TRBV28 with TRBJ1-1, with 7 bases matching TRBD1. Germline V lookup: CDR1 MDHEN, CDR2 SYDVKM. This CDR3 spans 13 amino acids. V shed 5 bases, J shed 5 bases, and the junction held 5 bases outside the gene matches. CDR3 region: CASSIHRGTEAFF. The CDR3 nucleotides read TGTGCCAGCAGTATACACAGGGGAACTGAAGCTTTCTTT.

This rearrangement joins TRBV10-2 to TRBJ1-2, with TRBD1 as a possible D gene (6 bases). V lost 6 bases and J 8 bases, leaving 16 bases between the germline ends. The CDR3 covers 13 residues. Germline values: CDR1 WSHSY, CDR2 SAAADI. In DNA form, the CDR3 reads TGCGCCAGCAGCCCTGGGGGGGGCCGGGGCTACACCTTC. Translating gives CASSPGGGRGYTF.

The chain employs TRBV6-5 and TRBJ1-2, with D perhaps TRBD1 (5 bases). Trimming took 5 bases from V and 3 from J, leaving 13 bases between them. The germline gives CDR1 MNHEY, CDR2 SVGAGI. The length of the CDR3 is 14 residues. The CDR3 loop is CASSITPGDYGYTF. In DNA form, the CDR3 reads TGTGCCAGCAGTATCACCCCGGGGGACTATGGCTACACCTTC.

This rearrangement joins TRBV4-1 to TRBJ1-5, with D perhaps TRBD1 (6 bases). The CDR3 has 16 residues. Germline loops: CDR1 MGHRA, CDR2 YSYEKL. The ends were cut back, 3 bases at V and 3 bases at J, with 15 bases in the middle. The CDR3 loop reads CASSQGAGGPNQPQHF. For the CDR3, the DNA is TGCGCCAGCAGCCAGGGGGCGGGGGGCCCCAATCAGCCCCAGCATTTT.

The chain employs TRBV6-6 and TRBJ1-2, with TRBD1 matching 10 bases. The CDR3 contains 16 residues. CDR1 and CDR2 from the germline V gene are MNHNY and SVGAGI (reference sequence). V lost 2 bases and J lost 4; bases outside the gene matches: 7. The CDR3 sequence is CASSYPGQGYVYGYTF. In DNA, the CDR3 is TGTGCCAGCAGTTACCCGGGACAGGGGTATGTCTATGGCTACACCTTC.

The chain combines TRBV18 with TRBJ1-1; D is uncertain. The CDR3 length is 14 residues. Germline V gene sequence: CDR1 KGHSH, CDR2 LQKENI. Deletions cut 0 bases from V and 6 bases from J, with 11 bases between. The CDR3 nucleotides read TGTGCCAGCTCACCACCGCGTGGTACTGCTGAAGCTTTCTTT. This translates into CASSPPRGTAEAFF.